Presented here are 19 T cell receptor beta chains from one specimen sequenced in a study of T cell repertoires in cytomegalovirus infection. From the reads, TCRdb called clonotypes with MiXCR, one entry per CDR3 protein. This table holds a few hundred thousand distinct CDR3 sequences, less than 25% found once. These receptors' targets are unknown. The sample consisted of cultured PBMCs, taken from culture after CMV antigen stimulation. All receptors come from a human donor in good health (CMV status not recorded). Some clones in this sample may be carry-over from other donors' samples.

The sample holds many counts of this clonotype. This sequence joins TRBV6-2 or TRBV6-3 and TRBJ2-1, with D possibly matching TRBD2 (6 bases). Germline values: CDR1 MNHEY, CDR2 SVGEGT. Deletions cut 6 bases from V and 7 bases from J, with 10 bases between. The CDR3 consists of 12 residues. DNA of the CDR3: TGTGCCAGCAGGGACTATCCGAATGAGCAGTTCTTC. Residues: CASRDYPNEQFF.

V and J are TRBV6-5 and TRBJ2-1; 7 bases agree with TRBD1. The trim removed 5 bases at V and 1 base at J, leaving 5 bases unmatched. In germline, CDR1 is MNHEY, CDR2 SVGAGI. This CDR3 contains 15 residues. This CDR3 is CASSRRGQSYNEQFF. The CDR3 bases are TGTGCCAGCAGTCGCCGGGGACAGTCCTACAATGAGCAGTTCTTC.

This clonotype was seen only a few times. The CDR3 protein is CASSLPPTPNTEAFF. The DNA of the CDR3 is TGTGCCAGCAGCCTCCCCCCCACTCCGAACACTGAAGCTTTCTTT. The chain carries TRBV7-2 and TRBJ1-1; D remains ambiguous. The V end was cut by 5 bases, the J end by 1 base, with 14 bases between. This CDR3 region has 15 residues. Germline CDR1 is SGHTA and CDR2 is FQGNSA.

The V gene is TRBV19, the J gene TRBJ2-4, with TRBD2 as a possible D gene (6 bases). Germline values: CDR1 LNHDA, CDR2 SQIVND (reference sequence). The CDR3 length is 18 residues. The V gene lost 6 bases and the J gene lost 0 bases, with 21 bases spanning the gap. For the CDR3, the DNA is TGTGCCAGTAGCTCCGGACTATGGCAGAATATAGCCAAAAACATTCAGTACTTC. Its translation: CASSSGLWQNIAKNIQYF.

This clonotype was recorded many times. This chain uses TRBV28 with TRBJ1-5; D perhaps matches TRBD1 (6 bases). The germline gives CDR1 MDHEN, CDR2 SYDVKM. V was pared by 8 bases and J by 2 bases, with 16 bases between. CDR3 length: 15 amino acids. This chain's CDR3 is CASSPRGEGNQPQHF. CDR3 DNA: TGTGCCAGCTCCCCCAGGGGTGAGGGCAATCAGCCCCAGCATTTT.

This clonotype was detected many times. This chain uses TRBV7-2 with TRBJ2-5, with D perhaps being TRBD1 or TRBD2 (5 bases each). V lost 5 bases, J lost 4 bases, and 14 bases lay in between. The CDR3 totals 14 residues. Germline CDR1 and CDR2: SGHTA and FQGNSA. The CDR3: CASSTRGAGETQYF. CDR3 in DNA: TGTGCCAGCAGCACTAGAGGGGCGGGAGAGACCCAGTACTTC.

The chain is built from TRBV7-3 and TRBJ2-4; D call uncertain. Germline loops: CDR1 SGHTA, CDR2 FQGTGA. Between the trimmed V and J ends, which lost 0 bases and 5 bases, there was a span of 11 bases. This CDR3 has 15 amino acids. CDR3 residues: CASSLTADPENIQYF. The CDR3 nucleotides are TGTGCCAGCAGCTTAACCGCGGACCCGGAAAACATTCAGTACTTC.

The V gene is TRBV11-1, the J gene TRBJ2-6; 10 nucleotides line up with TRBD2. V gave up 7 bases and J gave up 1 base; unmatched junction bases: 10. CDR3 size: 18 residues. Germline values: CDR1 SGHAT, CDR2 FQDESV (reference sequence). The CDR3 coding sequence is TGTGCCAGCACCCCCGGGCTAGCGGGAGCATCTGGGGCCAACGTCCTGACTTTC. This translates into CASTPGLAGASGANVLTF.

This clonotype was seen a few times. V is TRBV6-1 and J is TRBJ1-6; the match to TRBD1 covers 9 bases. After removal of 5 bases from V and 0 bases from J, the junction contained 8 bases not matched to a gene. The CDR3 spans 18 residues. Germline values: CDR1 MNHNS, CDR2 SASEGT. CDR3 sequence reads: CASSFARDRDSYNSPLHF. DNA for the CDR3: TGTGCCAGCAGTTTTGCCCGGGACAGGGACTCCTATAATTCACCCCTCCACTTT.

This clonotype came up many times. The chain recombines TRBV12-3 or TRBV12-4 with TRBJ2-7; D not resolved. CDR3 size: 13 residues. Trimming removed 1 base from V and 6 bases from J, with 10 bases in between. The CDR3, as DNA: TGTGCCAGCAGTTTAGGGGGTATAGGCGAGCAGTACTTC. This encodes CASSLGGIGEQYF.

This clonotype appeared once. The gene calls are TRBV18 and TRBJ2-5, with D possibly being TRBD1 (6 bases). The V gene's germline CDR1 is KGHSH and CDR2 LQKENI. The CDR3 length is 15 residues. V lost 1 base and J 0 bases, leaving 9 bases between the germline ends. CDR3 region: CASSPRHRDQETQYF. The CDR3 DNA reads TGTGCCAGCTCACCACGACACAGGGACCAAGAGACCCAGTACTTC. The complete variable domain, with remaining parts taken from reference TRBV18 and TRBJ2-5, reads NAGVMQNPRHLVRRRGQEARLRCSPMKGHSHVYWYRQLPEEGLKFMVYLQKENIIDESGMPKERFSAEFPKEGPSILRIQQVVRGDSAAYFCASSPRHRDQETQYFGPGTRLLVL.

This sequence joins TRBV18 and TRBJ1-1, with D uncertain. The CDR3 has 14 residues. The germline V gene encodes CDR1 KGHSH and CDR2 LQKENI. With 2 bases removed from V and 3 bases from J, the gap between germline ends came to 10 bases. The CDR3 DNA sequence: TGTGCCAGCTCACCAGCGGGGTCTGACACTGAAGCTTTCTTT. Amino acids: CASSPAGSDTEAFF.

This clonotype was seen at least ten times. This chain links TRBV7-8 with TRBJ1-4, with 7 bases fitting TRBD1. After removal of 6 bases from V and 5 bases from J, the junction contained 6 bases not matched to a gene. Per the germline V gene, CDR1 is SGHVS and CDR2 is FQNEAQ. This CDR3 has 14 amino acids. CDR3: CASRTGSANEKLFF. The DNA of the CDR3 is TGTGCCAGCAGGACAGGGTCCGCGAATGAAAAACTGTTTTTT.

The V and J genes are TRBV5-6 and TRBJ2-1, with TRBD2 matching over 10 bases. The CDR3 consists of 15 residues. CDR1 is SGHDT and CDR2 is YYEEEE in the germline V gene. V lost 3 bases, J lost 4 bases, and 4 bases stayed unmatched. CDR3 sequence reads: CASSWASGRYNEQFF. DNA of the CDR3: TGTGCCAGCAGCTGGGCTAGCGGGAGATACAATGAGCAGTTCTTC. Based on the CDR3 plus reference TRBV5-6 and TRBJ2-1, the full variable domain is DAGVTQSPTHLIKTRGQQVTLRCSPKSGHDTVSWYQQALGQGPQFIFQYYEEEERQRGNFPDRFSGHQFPNYSSELNVNALLLGDSALYLCASSWASGRYNEQFFGPGTRLTVL.

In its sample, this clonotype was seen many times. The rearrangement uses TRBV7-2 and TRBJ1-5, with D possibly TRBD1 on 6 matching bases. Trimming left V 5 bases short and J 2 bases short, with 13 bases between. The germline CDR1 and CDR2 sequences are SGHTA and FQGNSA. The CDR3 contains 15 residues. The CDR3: CASSLGGAGNQPQHF. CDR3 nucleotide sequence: TGTGCCAGCAGCCTCGGGGGGGCTGGCAATCAGCCCCAGCATTTT.

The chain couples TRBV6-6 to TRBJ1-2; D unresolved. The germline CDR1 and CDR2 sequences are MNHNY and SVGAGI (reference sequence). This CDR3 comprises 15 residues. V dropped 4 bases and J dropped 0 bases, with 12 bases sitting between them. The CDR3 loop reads CASSSRRDPNYGYTF. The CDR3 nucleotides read TGTGCCAGCAGTTCGCGTCGAGACCCTAACTATGGCTACACCTTC.

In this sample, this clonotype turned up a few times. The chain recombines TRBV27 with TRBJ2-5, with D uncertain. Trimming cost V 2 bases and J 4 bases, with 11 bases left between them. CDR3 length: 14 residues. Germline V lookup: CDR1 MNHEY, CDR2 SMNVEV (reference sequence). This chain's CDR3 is CASSLRERRETQYF. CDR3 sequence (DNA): TGTGCCAGCAGTTTACGTGAACGTCGAGAGACCCAGTACTTC.

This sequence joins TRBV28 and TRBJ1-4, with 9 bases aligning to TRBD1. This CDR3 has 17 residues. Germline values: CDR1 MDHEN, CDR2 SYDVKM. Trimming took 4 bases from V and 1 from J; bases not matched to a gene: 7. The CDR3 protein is CASSSITGGETNEKLFF. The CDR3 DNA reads TGTGCCAGCAGTTCTATTACAGGGGGCGAAACTAATGAAAAACTGTTTTTT.

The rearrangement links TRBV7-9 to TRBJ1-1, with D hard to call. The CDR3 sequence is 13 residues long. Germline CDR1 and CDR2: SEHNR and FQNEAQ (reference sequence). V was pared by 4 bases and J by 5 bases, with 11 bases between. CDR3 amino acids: CASSSSKRTEAFF. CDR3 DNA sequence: TGTGCCAGCAGCTCTTCGAAGCGGACTGAAGCTTTCTTT.